Shown below are 7 T cell receptor beta chains from a single sample sequenced in a study of blood T cell repertoires in COVID-19. Some clones are missing from TCRdb's copy, which holds only in-frame ones; the method was immunoSEQ multiplex PCR. This sample carries roughly 38,000 clones, around 81% of them seen once, and the ten largest clones take roughly 5%. Sequenced material: peripheral blood. The receptors shown here come from a man aged 50 to 60 with active COVID-19.

The chain employs TRBV12-5 and TRBJ1-1, with 10 bases identical to TRBD1. There are 15 residues in the CDR3. Germline trimming cut 6 bases from V and 2 bases from J; bases unmatched to any gene: 6. The germline CDR1 and CDR2 sequences are LGHNT and FRNRAP. In DNA form, the CDR3 reads TGTGCTAGTGGGGACTGGACAGGGGGAAACACTGAAGCTTTCTTT. Translation: CASGDWTGGNTEAFF. Together with reference TRBV12-5 and TRBJ1-1, the CDR3 gives the full variable domain: DARVTQTPRHKVTEMGQEVTMRCQPILGHNTVFWYRQTMMQGLELLAYFRNRAPLDDSGMPKDRFSAEMPDATLATLKIQPSEPRDSAVYFCASGDWTGGNTEAFFGQGTRLTVV.

The V and J genes are TRBV18 and TRBJ2-2, with 8 bases aligning to TRBD2. The CDR3 runs 16 residues. Germline V gene sequence: CDR1 KGHSH, CDR2 LQKENI. V lost 4 bases and J lost 4; bases outside the gene matches: 8. CDR3 DNA sequence: TGTGCCAGCTCACTCATTGGACTAGCATCCACCGGGGAGCTGTTTTTT. Translation gives CASSLIGLASTGELFF. Supplemented by reference TRBV18 and TRBJ2-2, the full variable domain reads NAGVMQNPRHLVRRRGQEARLRCSPMKGHSHVYWYRQLPEEGLKFMVYLQKENIIDESGMPKERFSAEFPKEGPSILRIQQVVRGDSAAYFCASSLIGLASTGELFFGEGSRLTVL.

A note on this clone: The sample carries other DNA sequences with the same CDR3. V and J are TRBV5-4 and TRBJ1-4, with 9 nucleotides matching TRBD1. J lost 8 bases, V lost 5 bases, and 7 bases had no gene match. This CDR3 is built from 14 residues. Germline V gives CDR1 SGHNT, CDR2 YYREEE (reference sequence). The CDR3 DNA reads as TGTGCCAGCAGTTTACAGGGGGCAGTCGAAAAACTGTTTTTT. Its translation is CASSLQGAVEKLFF.

The chain employs TRBV28 and TRBJ1-2; D possibly corresponds to TRBD1 (6 bases). Trimming shortened V by 2 bases and J by 4 bases, and 11 bases separated the two germline ends. Germline V gene sequence: CDR1 MDHEN, CDR2 SYDVKM. The CDR3 totals 14 residues. The CDR3 loop reads CASSLTGIPYGYTF. CDR3 DNA: TGTGCCAGCAGTTTAACAGGGATCCCCTATGGCTACACCTTC.

The chain employs TRBV3-1 (or the pseudogene TRBV3-2) and TRBJ1-5; 8 nucleotides match TRBD1. Trimming cost V 3 bases and J 4 bases; bases outside gene matches: 8. Germline assignment: CDR1 LGHDT and CDR2 YNNKEL (reference sequence). CDR3 length equals 16 residues. The CDR3 sequence is CASSHLRDRLNQPQHF. In DNA form, the CDR3 reads TGTGCCAGCAGCCACCTCAGGGACAGGCTAAATCAGCCCCAGCATTTT.

This sequence joins TRBV5-1 and TRBJ1-2; 11 nucleotides align to TRBD1. J lost 4 bases, V lost 3 bases, and 2 bases had no gene match. The CDR3 runs to 14 residues. Germline lookup yields CDR1 SGHRS and CDR2 YFSETQ. CDR3: CASSWTGGSYGYTF. The CDR3 DNA sequence: TGCGCCAGCAGCTGGACAGGGGGCTCCTATGGCTACACCTTC.

This clone was observed a single time. J is TRBJ1-2 and V is TRBV28; D is unresolved. CDR1 is MDHEN and CDR2 is SYDVKM in the germline V gene. The CDR3 has 14 amino acids. Trimming took 6 bases from V and 8 from J, leaving 19 bases between them. The CDR3 spells CASSPLGRLRGYTF. CDR3 in DNA: TGTGCCAGCAGCCCACTTGGTCGCCTACGCGGCTACACCTTC.